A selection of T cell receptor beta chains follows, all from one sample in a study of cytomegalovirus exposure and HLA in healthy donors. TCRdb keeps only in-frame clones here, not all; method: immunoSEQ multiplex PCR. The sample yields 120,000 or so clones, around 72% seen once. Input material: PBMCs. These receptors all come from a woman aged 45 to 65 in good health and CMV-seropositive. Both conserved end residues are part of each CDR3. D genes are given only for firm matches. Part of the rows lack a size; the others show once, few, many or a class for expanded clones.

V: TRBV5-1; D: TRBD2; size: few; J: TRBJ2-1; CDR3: CASSWTSGGVEQFF; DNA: TGCGCCAGCAGCTGGACTAGCGGGGGAGTTGAGCAGTTCTTC
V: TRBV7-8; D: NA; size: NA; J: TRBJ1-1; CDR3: CASSLSTVEAFF; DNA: TGTGCCAGCAGCTTATCTACGGTTGAAGCTTTCTTT
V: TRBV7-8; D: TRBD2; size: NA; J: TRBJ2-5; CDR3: CASSLGTSGGLETQYF; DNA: TGTGCCAGCAGCTTAGGGACTAGCGGGGGGTTGGAGACCCAGTACTTC
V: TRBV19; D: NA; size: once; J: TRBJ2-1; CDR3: CASSIRLGLSGEQFF; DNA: TGTGCCAGTAGTATCCGGCTGGGGCTATCGGGTGAGCAGTTCTTC
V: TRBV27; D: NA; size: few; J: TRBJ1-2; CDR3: CASSLPHPTSYYGYTF; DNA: TGTGCCAGCAGTTTGCCCCATCCCACTAGTTATTATGGCTACACCTTC
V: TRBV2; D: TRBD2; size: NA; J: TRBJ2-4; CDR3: CASRGGTSGLQYF; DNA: TGTGCCAGCAGGGGAGGGACTAGCGGCCTTCAGTACTTC
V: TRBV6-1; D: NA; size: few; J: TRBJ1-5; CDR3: CASSDGGAQPQHF; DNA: TGTGCCAGCAGTGACGGGGGTGCTCAGCCCCAGCATTTT
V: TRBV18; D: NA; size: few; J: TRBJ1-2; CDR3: CASSPKRETGNGYTF; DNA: TGTGCCAGCTCACCCAAAAGAGAGACGGGGAATGGCTACACCTTC
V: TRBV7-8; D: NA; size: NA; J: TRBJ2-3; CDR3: CASSLGRATADTQYF; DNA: TGTGCCAGCAGCTTGGGGCGAGCAACAGCAGATACGCAGTATTTT
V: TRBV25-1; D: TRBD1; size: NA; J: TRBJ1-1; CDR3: CASSDPRTGGVRAFF; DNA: TGTGCCAGCAGTGATCCCCGGACAGGGGGCGTGAGAGCTTTCTTT
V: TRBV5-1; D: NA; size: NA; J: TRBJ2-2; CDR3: CASSLGIQDTGELFF; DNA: TGCGCCAGCAGCTTGGGAATACAAGACACCGGGGAGCTGTTTTTT
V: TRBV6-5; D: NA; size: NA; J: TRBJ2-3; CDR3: CASSYRGAGDTRYF; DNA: TGTGCCAGCAGTTACCGGGGGGCGGGAGATACGCGGTATTTT
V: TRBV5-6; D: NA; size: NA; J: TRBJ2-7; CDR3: CASSLGGQGLFHEQYF; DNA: TGTGCCAGCAGCTTGGGAGGACAGGGACTATTTCACGAGCAGTACTTC
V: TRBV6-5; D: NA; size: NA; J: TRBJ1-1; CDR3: CASDRRNTEAFF; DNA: TGTGCCAGCGACAGGAGGAACACTGAAGCTTTCTTT
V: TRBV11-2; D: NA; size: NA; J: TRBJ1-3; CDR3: CASSPGSGNTIYF; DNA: TGTGCCAGCAGCCCCGGCTCTGGAAACACCATATATTTT
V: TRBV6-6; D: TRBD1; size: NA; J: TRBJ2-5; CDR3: CASTMRQGIRETQYF; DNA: TGTGCCAGCACAATGAGACAGGGAATACGCGAGACCCAGTACTTC
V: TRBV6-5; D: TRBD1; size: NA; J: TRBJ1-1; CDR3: CASTGQGVF; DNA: TGTGCCAGCACTGGACAGGGAGTGTTT
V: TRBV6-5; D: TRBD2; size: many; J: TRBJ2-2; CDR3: CASSWGLAGITGELFF; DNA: TGTGCCAGCAGTTGGGGACTAGCGGGTATCACCGGGGAGCTGTTTTTT
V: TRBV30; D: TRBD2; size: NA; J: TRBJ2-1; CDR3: CAWSVPGGVEQFF; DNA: TGTGCCTGGAGTGTACCGGGGGGGGTTGAGCAGTTCTTC
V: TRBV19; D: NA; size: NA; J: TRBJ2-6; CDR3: CASSRGQAGANVLTF; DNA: TGTGCCAGTAGTAGGGGGCAGGCAGGGGCCAACGTCCTGACTTTC